Each of the 4 T cell receptor beta chains below was sequenced from the same sample in a study of Graves' ophthalmopathy and Graves' hyperthyroidism (dated by TCRdb to between 2018 and 2020). The sequencer listed for this sample is Illumina HiSeq 2000. TCR beta CDR3 regions were amplified from RNA transcripts for repertoire sequencing. The first round was an RT-PCR using HTBI primers with the Qiagen OneStep RT-PCR kit, and this first round was followed by a second-round multiplex PCR, then size selection and purification. In-frame beta chains were kept once TCRdb had trimmed the public reads at Q25 with fastp and called clones with MiXCR. Every distinct CDR3 protein forms one entry, paired with its most common genes and DNA. The sample contains roughly 400,000 distinct CDR3 sequences, 15% to 17% of them found a single time. The top ten constitute roughly 7% of the sample. Material: peripheral blood. Receptors were obtained from a young woman with stable Graves' hyperthyroidism. Donor details come from another sample of the same person, matched by shared clones.

Ten or more counts support this clonotype. V gene TRBV6-5 combines with J gene TRBJ1-6; no clear D. Trimming pared 0 bases from V and 8 bases from J, leaving 11 bases between. The CDR3 totals 15 residues. From germline, CDR1 is MNHEY and CDR2 SVGAGI. The chain's CDR3 is CASSYSLVLYSPLHF. DNA for the CDR3: TGTGCCAGCAGTTACTCGTTGGTCCTTTATTCACCCCTCCACTTT.

This clonotype was observed a handful of times. This sequence joins TRBV6-2 or TRBV6-3 and TRBJ2-7, with D possibly matching TRBD1 (5 bases). Germline V lookup: CDR1 MNHEY, CDR2 SVGEGT. This CDR3 comprises 20 residues. V was shortened by 5 bases and J by 2 bases, with 31 bases between the two germline ends. The CDR3 here is CASSPLVPGWPQSQTYEQYF. In nucleotides, the CDR3 is TGTGCCAGCAGTCCACTGGTTCCAGGGTGGCCCCAAAGCCAAACCTACGAGCAGTACTTC.

This clonotype was observed a handful of times. The chain links TRBV10-3 to TRBJ1-1, with a weak D call TRBD1 (5 bases). Trimming took off 11 bases at V and 2 bases at J, with 12 bases between the two ends. Germline values: CDR1 ENHRY, CDR2 SYGVKD. The CDR3 consists of 12 residues. The CDR3 coding sequence is TGTGCCCGAGGCAGGGACAACACTGAAGCTTTCTTT. Translated: CARGRDNTEAFF.

This clonotype was picked up many times. This chain connects TRBV12-3 or TRBV12-4 to TRBJ1-1, with TRBD1 identical over 10 bases. The CDR3 runs to 14 residues. Trimming at V came to 7 bases and at J to 7 bases, leaving 9 bases not matched to a gene. DNA for the CDR3: TGTGCCAGCACCCTACGGACAGGGGGGTTTGAAGCTTTCTTT. Amino acid sequence: CASTLRTGGFEAFF.